Below are 6 T cell receptor beta chains sequenced from a single sample in a study of T-cell reconstitution after alpha-beta-depleted transplantation in children. Unique molecular identifiers were incorporated during preparation of the TCRbeta library. TCRdb reprocessed the PCR reads with MiXCR, giving one entry per CDR3 protein. The table lists hundreds of thousands of distinct CDR3 sequences, about 24% of them singletons. The sample consisted of PBMCs, mostly from graft donor cells, taken 360 days after TCRalphabeta/CD19-depleted stem cell transplant. These receptors were taken from a female patient aged 2-15 years who had a stem cell transplant for congenital amegakaryocytic thrombocytopenia, so the T cells may come from the graft donor.

The V and J genes are TRBV5-6 and TRBJ2-3; D perhaps matches TRBD2 (5 bases). This CDR3 is built from 13 residues. Deletions cut 1 base from V and 6 bases from J, with 9 bases between. Germline values: CDR1 SGHDT, CDR2 YYEEEE. The CDR3 region is CASSLTWEDTQYF. The CDR3 region has the DNA TGTGCCAGCAGCTTGACATGGGAGGATACGCAGTATTTT. The full variable domain, with the rest looked up from reference TRBV5-6 and TRBJ2-3, is DAGVTQSPTHLIKTRGQQVTLRCSPKSGHDTVSWYQQALGQGPQFIFQYYEEEERQRGNFPDRFSGHQFPNYSSELNVNALLLGDSALYLCASSLTWEDTQYFGPGTRLTVL.

V usage is TRBV5-1 and J usage is TRBJ2-3; 8 nucleotides agree with TRBD2. The V gene end was trimmed by 1 base and the J gene end by 9 bases; junction bases not matched to a gene: 13. Germline CDR1 is SGHRS and CDR2 is YFSETQ. The CDR3 has 16 residues. The CDR3 protein is CASSLRAGELPQTQYF. The CDR3 nucleotides read TGCGCCAGCAGCTTGAGAGCGGGAGAACTGCCACAGACGCAGTATTTT.

In its sample, this clonotype was seen a few times. The chain combines TRBV30 with TRBJ1-2; TRBD1 is a possible D gene (6 bases). Germline values: CDR1 GTSNPN, CDR2 SVGIG (reference sequence). V was clipped by 3 bases and J by 3 bases, with 14 bases between them. The CDR3 length is 14 residues. CDR3 loop: CAWSRLRGDYGYTF. The CDR3 nucleotides are TGTGCCTGGAGCAGACTTAGGGGGGACTATGGCTACACCTTC.

The chain has TRBV29-1 and TRBJ2-4, with D perhaps matching TRBD1 (5 bases). Trimming took off 1 base at V and 2 bases at J, with 12 bases between the two ends. CDR3 length: 15 amino acids. Per the germline V gene, CDR1 is SQVTM and CDR2 is ANQGSEA. The DNA of the CDR3 is TGCAGCGTTGAAGGGGAAGGGGTTTCCAAAAACATTCAGTACTTC. Protein: CSVEGEGVSKNIQYF.

This clonotype was seen only a few times. V is TRBV6-2 or TRBV6-3 and J is TRBJ2-1, with 8 nucleotides matching TRBD2. The germline V gene encodes CDR1 MNHEY and CDR2 SVGEGT. The ends lost 0 bases at V and 8 bases at J; junction bases unmatched: 9. The CDR3 runs to 16 residues. The CDR3 DNA follows: TGTGCCAGCAGTTACTCTGGCCTAGCGGGTCTCCATGAGCAGTTCTTC. The encoded protein is CASSYSGLAGLHEQFF.

This clonotype was seen a handful of times. This sequence joins TRBV11-1 and TRBJ2-2, with D perhaps TRBD2 (5 bases). There are 20 residues in the CDR3. V dropped 5 bases and J dropped 4 bases, with 29 bases sitting between them. Germline values: CDR1 SGHAT, CDR2 FQDESV (reference sequence). CDR3 coding DNA: TGTGCCAGCAGCCCTAGCCGGACGGAGCCGGACCCTCTGGCCACCGGGGAGCTGTTTTTT. Protein sequence: CASSPSRTEPDPLATGELFF.